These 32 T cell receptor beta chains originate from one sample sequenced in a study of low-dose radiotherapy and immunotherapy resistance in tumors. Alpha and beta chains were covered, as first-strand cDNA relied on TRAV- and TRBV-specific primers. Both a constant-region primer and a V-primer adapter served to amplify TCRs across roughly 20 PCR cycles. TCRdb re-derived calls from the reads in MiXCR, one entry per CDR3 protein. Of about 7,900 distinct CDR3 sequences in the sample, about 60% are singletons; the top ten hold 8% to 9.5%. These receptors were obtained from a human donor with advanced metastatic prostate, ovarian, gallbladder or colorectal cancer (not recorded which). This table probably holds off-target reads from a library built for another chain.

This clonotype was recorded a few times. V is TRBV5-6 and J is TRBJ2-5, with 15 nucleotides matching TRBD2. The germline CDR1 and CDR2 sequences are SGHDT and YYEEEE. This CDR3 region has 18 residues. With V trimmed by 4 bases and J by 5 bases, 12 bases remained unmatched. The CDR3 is CASSVYYRGTSGRETQYF. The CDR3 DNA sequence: TGTGCCAGCAGCGTCTATTATCGCGGGACTAGCGGGAGGGAGACCCAGTACTTC. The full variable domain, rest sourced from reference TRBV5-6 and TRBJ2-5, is DAGVTQSPTHLIKTRGQQVTLRCSPKSGHDTVSWYQQALGQGPQFIFQYYEEEERQRGNFPDRFSGHQFPNYSSELNVNALLLGDSALYLCASSVYYRGTSGRETQYFGPGTRLLVL.

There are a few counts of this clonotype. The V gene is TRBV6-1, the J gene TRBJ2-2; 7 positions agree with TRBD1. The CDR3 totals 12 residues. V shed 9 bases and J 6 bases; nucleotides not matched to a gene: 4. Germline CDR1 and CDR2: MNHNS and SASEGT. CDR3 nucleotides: TGTGCCAGTCACAGGGGCCCCGGGGAGCTGTTTTTT. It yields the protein CASHRGPGELFF.

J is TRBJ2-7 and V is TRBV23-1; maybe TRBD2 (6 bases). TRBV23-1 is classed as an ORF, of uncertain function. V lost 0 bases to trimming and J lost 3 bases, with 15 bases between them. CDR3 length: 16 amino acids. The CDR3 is CASSQSRGFGDYEQYF. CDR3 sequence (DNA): TGCGCCAGCAGTCAATCCCGGGGGTTCGGTGACTACGAGCAGTACTTC.

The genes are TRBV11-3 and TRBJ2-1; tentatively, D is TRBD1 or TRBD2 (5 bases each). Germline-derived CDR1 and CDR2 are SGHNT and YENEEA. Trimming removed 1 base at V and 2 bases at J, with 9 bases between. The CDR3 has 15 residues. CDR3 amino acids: CASSLAQGAYNEQFF. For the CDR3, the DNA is TGTGCCAGCAGCTTAGCCCAGGGAGCCTACAATGAGCAGTTCTTC.

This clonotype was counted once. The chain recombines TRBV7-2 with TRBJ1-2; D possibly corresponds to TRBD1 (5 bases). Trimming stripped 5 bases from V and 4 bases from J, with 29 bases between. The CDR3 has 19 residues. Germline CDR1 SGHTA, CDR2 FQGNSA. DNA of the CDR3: TGTGCCAGCAGCCCATTTGGGCGGAAGGGGCGCGTGGGTTCCTATGGCTACACCTTC. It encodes CASSPFGRKGRVGSYGYTF.

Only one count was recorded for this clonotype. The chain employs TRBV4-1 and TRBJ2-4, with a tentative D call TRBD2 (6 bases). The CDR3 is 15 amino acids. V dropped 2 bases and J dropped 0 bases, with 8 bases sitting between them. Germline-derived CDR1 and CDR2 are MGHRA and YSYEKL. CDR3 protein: CASSQPGLAKNIQYF. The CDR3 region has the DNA TGCGCCAGCAGCCAACCGGGACTAGCCAAAAACATTCAGTACTTC.

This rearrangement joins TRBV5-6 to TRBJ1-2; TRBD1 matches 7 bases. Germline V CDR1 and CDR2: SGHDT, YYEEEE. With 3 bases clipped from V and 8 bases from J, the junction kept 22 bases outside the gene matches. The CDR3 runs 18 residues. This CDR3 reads CASSSHRDRRVGGVGYTF. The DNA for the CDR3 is TGTGCCAGCAGCTCACATCGGGACAGACGGGTCGGTGGGGTAGGCTACACCTTC.

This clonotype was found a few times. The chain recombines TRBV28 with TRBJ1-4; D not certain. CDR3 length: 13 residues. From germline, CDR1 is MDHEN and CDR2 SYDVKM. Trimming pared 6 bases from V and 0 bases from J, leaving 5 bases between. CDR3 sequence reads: CASRVATNEKLFF. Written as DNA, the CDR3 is TGTGCCAGCAGGGTTGCAACTAATGAAAAACTGTTTTTT.

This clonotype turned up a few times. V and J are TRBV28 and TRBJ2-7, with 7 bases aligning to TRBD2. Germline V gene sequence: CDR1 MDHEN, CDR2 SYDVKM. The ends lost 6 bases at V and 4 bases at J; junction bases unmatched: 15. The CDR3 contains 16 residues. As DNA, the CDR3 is TGTGCCAGCAGAGGGGTCTGGGGCGGGAGTGGGTACGAGCAGTACTTC. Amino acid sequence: CASRGVWGGSGYEQYF.

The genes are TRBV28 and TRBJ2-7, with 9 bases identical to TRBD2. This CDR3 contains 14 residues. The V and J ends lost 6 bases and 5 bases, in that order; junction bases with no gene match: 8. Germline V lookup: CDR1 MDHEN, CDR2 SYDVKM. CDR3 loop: CASSYSGRLDEQYF. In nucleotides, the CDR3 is TGTGCCAGCAGCTATAGCGGGAGACTTGACGAGCAGTACTTC.

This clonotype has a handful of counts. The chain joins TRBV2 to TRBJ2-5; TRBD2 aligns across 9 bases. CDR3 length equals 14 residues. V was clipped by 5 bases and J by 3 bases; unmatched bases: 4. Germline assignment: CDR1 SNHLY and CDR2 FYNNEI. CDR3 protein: CASSSLAGEETQYF. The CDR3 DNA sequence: TGTGCCAGCAGTTCCTTAGCGGGAGAAGAGACCCAGTACTTC.

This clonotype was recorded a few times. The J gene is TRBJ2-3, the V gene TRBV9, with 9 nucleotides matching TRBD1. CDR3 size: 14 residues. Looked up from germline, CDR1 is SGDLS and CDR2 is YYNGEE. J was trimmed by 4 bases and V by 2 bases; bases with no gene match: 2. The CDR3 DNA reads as TGTGCCAGCAGCGTGGACAGGGGCGCAGATACGCAGTATTTT. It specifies CASSVDRGADTQYF.

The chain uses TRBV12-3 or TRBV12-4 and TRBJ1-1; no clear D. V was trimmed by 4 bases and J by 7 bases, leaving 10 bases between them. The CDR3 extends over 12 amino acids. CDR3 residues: CASSSGAFEAFF. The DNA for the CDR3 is TGTGCCAGCAGTTCCGGAGCATTTGAAGCTTTCTTT.

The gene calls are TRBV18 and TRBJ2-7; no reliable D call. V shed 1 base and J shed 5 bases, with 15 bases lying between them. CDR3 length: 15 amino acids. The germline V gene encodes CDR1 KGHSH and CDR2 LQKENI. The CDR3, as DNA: TGTGCCAGCTCACCACGCGCGTCTAGGATAAACGAGCAGTACTTC. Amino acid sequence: CASSPRASRINEQYF.

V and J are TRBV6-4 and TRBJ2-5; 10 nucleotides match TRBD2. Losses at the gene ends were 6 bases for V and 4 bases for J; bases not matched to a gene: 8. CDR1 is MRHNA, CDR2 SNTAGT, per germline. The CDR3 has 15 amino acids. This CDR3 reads CASSPRTSGGETQYF. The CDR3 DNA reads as TGTGCCAGCAGCCCCAGGACTAGCGGTGGAGAGACCCAGTACTTC.

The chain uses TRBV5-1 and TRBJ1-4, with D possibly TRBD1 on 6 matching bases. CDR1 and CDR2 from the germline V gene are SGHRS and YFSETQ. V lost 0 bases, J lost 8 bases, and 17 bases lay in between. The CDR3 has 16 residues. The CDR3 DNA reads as TGCGCCAGCAGCTTGGCCAGACGGGGGGCGGAAGAAAAACTGTTTTTT. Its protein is CASSLARRGAEEKLFF.

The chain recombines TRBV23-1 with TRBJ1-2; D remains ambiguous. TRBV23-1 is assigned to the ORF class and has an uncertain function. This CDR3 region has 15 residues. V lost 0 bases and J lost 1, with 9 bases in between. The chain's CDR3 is CASSQSQGLNYGYTF. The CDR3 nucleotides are TGCGCCAGCAGTCAATCGCAAGGCCTTAACTATGGCTACACCTTC.

The CDR3 protein is CSVEGQFYGYTF. CDR3 DNA sequence: TGCAGCGTTGAGGGACAGTTCTATGGCTACACCTTC. The chain employs TRBV29-1 and TRBJ1-2; 7 bases map to TRBD1. V gave up 3 bases and J gave up 4 bases; unmatched junction bases: 2. The germline gives CDR1 SQVTM, CDR2 ANQGSEA. The CDR3 contains 12 residues. The full variable domain, rest sourced from reference TRBV29-1 and TRBJ1-2, is SAVISQKPSRDICQRGTSLTIQCQVDSQVTMMFWYRQQPGQSLTLIATANQGSEATYESGFVIDKFPISRPNLTFSTLTVSNMSPEDSSIYLCSVEGQFYGYTFGSGTRLTVV.

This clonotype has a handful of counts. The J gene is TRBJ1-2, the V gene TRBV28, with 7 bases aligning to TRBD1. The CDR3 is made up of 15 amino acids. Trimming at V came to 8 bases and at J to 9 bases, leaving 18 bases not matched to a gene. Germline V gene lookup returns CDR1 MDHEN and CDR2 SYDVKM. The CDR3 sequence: CASYTRQGLSRSYTF. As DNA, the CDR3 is TGTGCCAGCTATACCCGACAGGGTCTTTCTCGGAGCTACACCTTC.

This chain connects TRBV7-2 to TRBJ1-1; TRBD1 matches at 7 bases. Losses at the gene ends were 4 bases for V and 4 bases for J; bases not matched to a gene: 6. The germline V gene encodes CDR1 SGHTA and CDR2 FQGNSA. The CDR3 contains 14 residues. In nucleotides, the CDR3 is TGTGCCAGCAGCTATCGACAGGGAGTCACTGAAGCTTTCTTT. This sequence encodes CASSYRQGVTEAFF.

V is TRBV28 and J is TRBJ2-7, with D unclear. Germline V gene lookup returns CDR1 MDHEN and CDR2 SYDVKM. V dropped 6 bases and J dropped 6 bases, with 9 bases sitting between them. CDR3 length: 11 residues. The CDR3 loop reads CASRYLSEQYF. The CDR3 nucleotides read TGTGCCAGCAGGTACCTGTCCGAGCAGTACTTC.

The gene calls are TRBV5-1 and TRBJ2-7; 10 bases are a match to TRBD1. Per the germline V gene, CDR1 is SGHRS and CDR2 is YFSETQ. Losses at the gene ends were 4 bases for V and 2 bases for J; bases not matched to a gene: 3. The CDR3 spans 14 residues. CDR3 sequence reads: CASSPGTGAYEQYF. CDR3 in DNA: TGCGCCAGCAGCCCCGGGACAGGGGCCTACGAGCAGTACTTC.

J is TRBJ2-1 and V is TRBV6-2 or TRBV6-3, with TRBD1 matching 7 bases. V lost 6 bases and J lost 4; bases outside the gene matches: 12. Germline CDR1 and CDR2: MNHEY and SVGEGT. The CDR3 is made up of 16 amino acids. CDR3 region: CASRHPGQPFYNEQFF. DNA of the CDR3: TGTGCCAGCAGGCATCCGGGACAGCCCTTTTACAATGAGCAGTTCTTC.

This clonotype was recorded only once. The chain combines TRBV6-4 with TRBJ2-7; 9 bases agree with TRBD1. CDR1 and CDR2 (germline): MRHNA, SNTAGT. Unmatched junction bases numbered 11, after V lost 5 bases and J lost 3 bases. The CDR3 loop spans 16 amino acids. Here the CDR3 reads CASSLESGTGIYEQYF. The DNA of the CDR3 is TGTGCCAGCAGTTTAGAATCCGGGACAGGGATCTACGAGCAGTACTTC.

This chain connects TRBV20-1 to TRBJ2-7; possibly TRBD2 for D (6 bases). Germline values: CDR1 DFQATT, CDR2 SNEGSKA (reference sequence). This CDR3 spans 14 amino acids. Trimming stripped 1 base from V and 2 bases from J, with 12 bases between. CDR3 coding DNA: TGCAGTGCTAGAGGACTAGTTGGGGCCTACGAGCAGTACTTC. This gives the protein CSARGLVGAYEQYF.

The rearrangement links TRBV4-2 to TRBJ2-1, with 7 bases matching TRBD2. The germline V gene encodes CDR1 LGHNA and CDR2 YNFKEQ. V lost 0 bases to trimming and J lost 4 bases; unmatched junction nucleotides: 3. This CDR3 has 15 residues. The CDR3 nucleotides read TGTGCCAGCAGCCAAGATACCGGGGGGTACAATGAGCAGTTCTTC. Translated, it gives CASSQDTGGYNEQFF.

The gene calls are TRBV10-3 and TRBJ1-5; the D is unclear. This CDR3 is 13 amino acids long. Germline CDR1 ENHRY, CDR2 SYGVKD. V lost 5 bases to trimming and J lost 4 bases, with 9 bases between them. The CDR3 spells CAISKEPNQPQHF. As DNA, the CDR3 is TGTGCCATCAGTAAGGAGCCGAATCAGCCCCAGCATTTT.

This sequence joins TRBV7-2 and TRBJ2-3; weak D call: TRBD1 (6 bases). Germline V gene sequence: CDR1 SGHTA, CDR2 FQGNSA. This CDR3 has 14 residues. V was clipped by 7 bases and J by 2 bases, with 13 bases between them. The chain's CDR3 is CASILVGATDTQYF. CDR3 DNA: TGTGCCAGCATCCTGGTGGGGGCCACAGATACGCAGTATTTT.

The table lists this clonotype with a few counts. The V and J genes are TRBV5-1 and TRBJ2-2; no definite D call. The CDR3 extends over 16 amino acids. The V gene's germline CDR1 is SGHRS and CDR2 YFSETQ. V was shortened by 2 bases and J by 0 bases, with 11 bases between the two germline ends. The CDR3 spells CASSLQLDSNTGELFF. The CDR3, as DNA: TGCGCCAGCAGCTTACAGCTTGATTCGAACACCGGGGAGCTGTTTTTT.

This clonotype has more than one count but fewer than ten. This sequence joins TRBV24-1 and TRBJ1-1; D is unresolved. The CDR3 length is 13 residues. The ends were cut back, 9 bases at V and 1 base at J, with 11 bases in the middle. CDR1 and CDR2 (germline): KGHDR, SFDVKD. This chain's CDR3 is CATREAQNTEAFF. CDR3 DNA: TGTGCCACCCGGGAGGCACAGAACACTGAAGCTTTCTTT.

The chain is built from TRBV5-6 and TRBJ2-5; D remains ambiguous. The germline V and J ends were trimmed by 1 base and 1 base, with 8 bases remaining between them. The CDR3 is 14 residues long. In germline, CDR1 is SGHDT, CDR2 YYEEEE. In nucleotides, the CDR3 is TGTGCCAGCAGCTTGCAAGGACCCCAAGAGACCCAGTACTTC. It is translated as CASSLQGPQETQYF.

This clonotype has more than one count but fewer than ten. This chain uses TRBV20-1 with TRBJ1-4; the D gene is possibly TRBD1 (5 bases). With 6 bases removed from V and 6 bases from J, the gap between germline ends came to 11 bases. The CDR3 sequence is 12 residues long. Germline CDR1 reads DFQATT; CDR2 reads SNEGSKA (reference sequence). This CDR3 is CSAWGIDEKLFF. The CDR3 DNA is TGCAGTGCATGGGGCATCGATGAAAAACTGTTTTTT.